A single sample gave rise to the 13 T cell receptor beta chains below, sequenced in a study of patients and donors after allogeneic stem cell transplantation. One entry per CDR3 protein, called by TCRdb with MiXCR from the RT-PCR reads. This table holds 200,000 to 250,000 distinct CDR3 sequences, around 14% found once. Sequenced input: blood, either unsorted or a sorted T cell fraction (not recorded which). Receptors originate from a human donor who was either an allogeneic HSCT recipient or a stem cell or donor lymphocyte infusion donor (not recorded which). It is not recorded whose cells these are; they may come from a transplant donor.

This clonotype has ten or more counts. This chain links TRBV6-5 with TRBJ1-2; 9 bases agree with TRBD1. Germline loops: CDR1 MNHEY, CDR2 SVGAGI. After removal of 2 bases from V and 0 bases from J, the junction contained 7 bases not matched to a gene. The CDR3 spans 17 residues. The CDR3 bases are TGTGCCAGCAGTTACGGACAGGGGCCGCACCCTAACTATGGCTACACCTTC. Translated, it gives CASSYGQGPHPNYGYTF.

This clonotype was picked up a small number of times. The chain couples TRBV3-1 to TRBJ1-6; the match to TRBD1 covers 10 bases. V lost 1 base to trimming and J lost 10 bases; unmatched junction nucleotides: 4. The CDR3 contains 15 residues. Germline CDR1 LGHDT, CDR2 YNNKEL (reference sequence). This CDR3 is CASSQAGTGESPLHF. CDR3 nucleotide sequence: TGTGCCAGCAGCCAAGCCGGGACAGGGGAATCACCCCTCCACTTT.

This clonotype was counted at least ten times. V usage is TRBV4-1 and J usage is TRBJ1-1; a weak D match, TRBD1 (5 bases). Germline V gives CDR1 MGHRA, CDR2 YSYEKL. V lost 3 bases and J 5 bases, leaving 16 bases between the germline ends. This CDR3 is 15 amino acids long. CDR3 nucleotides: TGCGCCAGCAGCCAGCCCCTCACCAGGGCGACTGAAGCTTTCTTT. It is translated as CASSQPLTRATEAFF.

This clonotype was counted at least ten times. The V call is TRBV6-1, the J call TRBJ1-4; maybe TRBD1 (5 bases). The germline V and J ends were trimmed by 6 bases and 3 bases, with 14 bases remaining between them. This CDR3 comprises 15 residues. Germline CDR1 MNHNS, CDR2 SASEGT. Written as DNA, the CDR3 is TGTGCCAGCAGGGACACAGGTCCGTCTAATGAAAAACTGTTTTTT. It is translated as CASRDTGPSNEKLFF.

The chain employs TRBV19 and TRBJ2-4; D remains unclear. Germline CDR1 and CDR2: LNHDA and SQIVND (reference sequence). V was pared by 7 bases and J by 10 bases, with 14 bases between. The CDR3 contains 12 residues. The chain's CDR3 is CASMVSLGIQYF. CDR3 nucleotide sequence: TGTGCCAGTATGGTCTCCCTAGGGATTCAGTACTTC.

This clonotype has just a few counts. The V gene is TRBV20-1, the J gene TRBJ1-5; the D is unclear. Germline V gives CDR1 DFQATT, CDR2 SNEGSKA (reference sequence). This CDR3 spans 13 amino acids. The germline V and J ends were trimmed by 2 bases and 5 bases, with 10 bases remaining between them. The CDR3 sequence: CSARRTQDQPQHF. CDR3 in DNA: TGCAGTGCTAGACGGACGCAGGATCAGCCCCAGCATTTT.

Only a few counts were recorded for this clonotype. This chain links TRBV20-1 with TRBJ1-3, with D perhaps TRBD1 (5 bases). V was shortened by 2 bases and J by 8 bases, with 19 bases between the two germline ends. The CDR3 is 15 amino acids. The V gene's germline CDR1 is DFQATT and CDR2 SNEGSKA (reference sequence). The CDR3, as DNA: TGCAGTGCTAGACGAAAGTCAGGGAAAGGAGACACCATATATTTT. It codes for CSARRKSGKGDTIYF.

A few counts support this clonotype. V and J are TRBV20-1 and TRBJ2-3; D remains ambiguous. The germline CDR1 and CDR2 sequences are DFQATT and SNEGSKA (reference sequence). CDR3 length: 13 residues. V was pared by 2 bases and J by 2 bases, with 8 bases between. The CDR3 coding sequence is TGCAGTGCTAGAAGGTCACTCACAGATACGCAGTATTTT. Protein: CSARRSLTDTQYF.

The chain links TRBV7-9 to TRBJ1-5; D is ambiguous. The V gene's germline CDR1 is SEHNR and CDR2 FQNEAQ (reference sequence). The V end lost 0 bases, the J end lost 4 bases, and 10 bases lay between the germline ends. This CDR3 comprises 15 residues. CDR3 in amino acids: CASSLAGRPNQPQHF. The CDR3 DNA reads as TGTGCCAGCAGCTTAGCAGGAAGGCCAAATCAGCCCCAGCATTTT.

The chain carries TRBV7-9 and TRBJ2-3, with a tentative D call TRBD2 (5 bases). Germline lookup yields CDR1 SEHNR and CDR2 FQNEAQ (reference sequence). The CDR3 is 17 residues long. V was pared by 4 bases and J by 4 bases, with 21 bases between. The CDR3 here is CASSSVFRTGSADTQYF. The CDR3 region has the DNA TGTGCCAGCAGCTCCGTATTCCGTACGGGGAGCGCAGATACGCAGTATTTT.

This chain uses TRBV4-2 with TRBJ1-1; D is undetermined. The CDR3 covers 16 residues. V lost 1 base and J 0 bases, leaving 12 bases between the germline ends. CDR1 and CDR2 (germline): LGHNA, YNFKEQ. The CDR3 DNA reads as TGTGCCAGCAGCCAAGGAGCGGTCAATATGAACACTGAAGCTTTCTTT. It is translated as CASSQGAVNMNTEAFF.

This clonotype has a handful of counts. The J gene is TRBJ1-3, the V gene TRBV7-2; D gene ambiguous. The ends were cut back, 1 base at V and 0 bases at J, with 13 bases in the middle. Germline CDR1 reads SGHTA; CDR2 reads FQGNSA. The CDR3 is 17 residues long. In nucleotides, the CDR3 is TGTGCCAGCAGCTTAGTCTCGTCCAGGAGCTCTGGAAACACCATATATTTT. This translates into CASSLVSSRSSGNTIYF.

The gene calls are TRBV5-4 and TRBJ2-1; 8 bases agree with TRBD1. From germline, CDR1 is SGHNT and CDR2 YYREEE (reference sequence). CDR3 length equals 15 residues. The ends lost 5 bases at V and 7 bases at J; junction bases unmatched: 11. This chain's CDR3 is CASRARGPASNEQFF. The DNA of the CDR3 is TGTGCCAGCAGGGCCAGGGGGCCGGCGTCGAATGAGCAGTTCTTC.